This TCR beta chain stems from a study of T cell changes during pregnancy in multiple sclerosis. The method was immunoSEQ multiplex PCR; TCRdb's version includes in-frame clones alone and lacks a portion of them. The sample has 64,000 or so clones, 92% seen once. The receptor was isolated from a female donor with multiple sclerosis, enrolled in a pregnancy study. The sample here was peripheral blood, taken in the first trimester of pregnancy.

In DNA, the CDR3 is TGTGCCAGCACCGAACCTATAGCGGGGGGGATTTTCACAGATACGCAGTATTTT. It yields the protein CASTEPIAGGIFTDTQYF. The chain has TRBV6-4 and TRBJ2-3; TRBD2 agrees at 11 bases. The CDR3 runs to 18 residues. V gave up 7 bases and J gave up 2 bases; unmatched junction bases: 14. The germline CDR1 and CDR2 sequences are MRHNA and SNTAGT.